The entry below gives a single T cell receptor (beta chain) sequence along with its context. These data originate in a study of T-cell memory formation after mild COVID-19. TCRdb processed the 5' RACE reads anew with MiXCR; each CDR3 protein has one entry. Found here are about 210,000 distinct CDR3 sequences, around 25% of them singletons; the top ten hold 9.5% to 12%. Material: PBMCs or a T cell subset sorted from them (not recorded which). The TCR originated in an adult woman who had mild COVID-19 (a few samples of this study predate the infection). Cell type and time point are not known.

The CDR3 loop is CASSTSYLTGFYGYTF. The CDR3 DNA reads TGTGCCAGTAGTACCTCCTATCTGACAGGTTTCTATGGCTACACCTTC. The chain employs TRBV19 and TRBJ1-2; possibly TRBD1 for D (6 bases). CDR1 is LNHDA, CDR2 SQIVND, per germline (reference sequence). This CDR3 contains 16 residues. Trimming cost V 4 bases and J 4 bases, with 19 bases left between them. Variable domain in full (rest from reference TRBV19 and TRBJ1-2): DGGITQSPKYLFRKEGQNVTLSCEQNLNHDAMYWYRQDPGQGLRLIYYSQIVNDFQKGDIAEGYSVSREKKESFPLTVTSAQKNPTAFYLCASSTSYLTGFYGYTFGSGTRLTVV.